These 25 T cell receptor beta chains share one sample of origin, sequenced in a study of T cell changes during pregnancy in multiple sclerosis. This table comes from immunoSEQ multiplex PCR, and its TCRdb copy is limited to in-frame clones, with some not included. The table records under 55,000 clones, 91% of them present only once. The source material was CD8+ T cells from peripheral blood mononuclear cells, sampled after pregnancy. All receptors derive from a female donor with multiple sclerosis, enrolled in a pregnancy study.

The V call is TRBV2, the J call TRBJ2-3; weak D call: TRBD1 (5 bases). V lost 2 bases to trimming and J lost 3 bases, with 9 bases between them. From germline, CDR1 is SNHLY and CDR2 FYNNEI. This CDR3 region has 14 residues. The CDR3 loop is CASSEQPGTDTQYF. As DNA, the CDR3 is TGTGCCAGCAGTGAACAGCCAGGGACAGATACGCAGTATTTT.

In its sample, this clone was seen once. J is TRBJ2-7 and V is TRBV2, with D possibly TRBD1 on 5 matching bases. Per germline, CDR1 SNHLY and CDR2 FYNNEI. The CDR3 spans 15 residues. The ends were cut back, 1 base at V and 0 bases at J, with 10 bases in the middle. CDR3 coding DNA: TGTGCCAGCAGTGAAGGACAGTTAAGCTCCTACGAGCAGTACTTC. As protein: CASSEGQLSSYEQYF. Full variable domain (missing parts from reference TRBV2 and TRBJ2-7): EPEVTQTPSHQVTQMGQEVILRCVPISNHLYFYWYRQILGQKVEFLVSFYNNEISEKSEIFDDQFSVERPDGSNFTLKIRSTKLEDSAMYFCASSEGQLSSYEQYFGPGTRLTVT.

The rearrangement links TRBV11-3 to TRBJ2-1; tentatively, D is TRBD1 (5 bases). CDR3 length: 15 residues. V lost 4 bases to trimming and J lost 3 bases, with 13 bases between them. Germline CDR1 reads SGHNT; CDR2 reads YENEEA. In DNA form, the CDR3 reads TGTGCCAGCAGCTCAAGGGGCAGTGACTACAATGAGCAGTTCTTC. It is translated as CASSSRGSDYNEQFF.

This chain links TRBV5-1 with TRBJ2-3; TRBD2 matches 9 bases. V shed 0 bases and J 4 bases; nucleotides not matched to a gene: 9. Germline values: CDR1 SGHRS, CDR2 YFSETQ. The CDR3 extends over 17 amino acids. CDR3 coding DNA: TGCGCCAGCAGCTTGGAGGGTCTAGCGGGGAGCGCAGATACGCAGTATTTT. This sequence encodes CASSLEGLAGSADTQYF.

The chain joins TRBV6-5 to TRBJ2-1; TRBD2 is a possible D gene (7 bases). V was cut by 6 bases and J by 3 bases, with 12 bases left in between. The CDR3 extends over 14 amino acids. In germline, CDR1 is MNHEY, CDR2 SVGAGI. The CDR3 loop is CASRRGRIYNEQFF. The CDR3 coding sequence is TGTGCCAGCAGGCGGGGGCGAATCTACAATGAGCAGTTCTTC.

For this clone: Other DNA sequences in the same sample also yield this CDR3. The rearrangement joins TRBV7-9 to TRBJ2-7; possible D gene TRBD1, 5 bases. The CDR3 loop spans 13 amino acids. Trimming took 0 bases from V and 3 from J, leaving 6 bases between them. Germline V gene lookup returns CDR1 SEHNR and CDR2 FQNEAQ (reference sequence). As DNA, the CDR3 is TGTGCCAGCAGCTTAGCAGGGGACTACGAGCAGTACTTC. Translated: CASSLAGDYEQYF.

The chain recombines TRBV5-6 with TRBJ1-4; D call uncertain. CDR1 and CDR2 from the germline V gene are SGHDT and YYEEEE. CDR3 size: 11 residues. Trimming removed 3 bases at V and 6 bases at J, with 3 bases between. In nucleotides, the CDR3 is TGTGCCAGCAGCTCAGATGAAAAACTGTTTTTT. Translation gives CASSSDEKLFF.

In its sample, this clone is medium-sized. In DNA, the CDR3 is TGTGCCAGCAGTGACGGGACAGACAACAATGAGCAGTTCTTC. The encoded protein is CASSDGTDNNEQFF. The rearrangement uses TRBV6-4 and TRBJ2-1; TRBD1 matches 7 bases. Germline V gene data show CDR1 as MRHNA and CDR2 as SNTAGT. V gave up 2 bases and J gave up 5 bases; unmatched junction bases: 3. The CDR3 is 14 residues long.

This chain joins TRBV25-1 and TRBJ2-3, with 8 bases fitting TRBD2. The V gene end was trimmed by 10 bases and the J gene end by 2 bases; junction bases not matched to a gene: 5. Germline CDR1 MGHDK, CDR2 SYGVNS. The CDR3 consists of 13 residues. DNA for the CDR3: TGTGCCACCTTAGCGGGGTTCACAGATACGCAGTATTTT. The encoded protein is CATLAGFTDTQYF.

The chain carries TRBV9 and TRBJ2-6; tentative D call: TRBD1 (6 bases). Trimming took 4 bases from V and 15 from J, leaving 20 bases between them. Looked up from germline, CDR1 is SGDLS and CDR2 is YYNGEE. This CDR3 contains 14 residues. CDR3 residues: CASSPVRTAGGLTF. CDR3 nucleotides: TGTGCCAGCAGCCCAGTTAGGACAGCCGGTGGCCTGACTTTC. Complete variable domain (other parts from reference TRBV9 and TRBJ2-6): DSGVTQTPKHLITATGQRVTLRCSPRSGDLSVYWYQQSLDQGLQFLIQYYNGEERAKGNILERFSAQQFPDLHSELNLSSLELGDSALYFCASSPVRTAGGLTFGAGSRLTVL.

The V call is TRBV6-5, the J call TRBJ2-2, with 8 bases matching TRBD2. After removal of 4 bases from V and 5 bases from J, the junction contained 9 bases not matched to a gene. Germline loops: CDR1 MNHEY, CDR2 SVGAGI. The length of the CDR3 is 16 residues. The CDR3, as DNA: TGTGCCAGCAGTTGGACTTATCGGGGGGGAACCGGGGAGCTGTTTTTT. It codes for CASSWTYRGGTGELFF.

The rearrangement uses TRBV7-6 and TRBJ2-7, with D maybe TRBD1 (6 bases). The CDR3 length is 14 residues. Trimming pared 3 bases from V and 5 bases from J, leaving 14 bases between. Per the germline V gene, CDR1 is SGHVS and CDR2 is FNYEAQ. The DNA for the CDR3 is TGTGCCAGCAGCTTCTATGCAGGGGCCGACGAGCAGTACTTC. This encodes CASSFYAGADEQYF. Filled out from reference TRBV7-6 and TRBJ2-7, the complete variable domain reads GAGVSQSPRYKVTKRGQDVALRCDPISGHVSLYWYRQALGQGPEFLTYFNYEAQQDKSGLPNDRFSAERPEGSISTLTIQRTEQRDSAMYRCASSFYAGADEQYFGPGTRLTVT.

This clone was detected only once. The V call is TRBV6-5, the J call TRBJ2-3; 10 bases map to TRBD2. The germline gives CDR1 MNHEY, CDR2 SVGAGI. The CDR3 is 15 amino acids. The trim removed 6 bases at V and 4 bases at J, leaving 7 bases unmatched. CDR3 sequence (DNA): TGTGCCAGCAGGTTTAGCGGGGGGTTGCCAGATACGCAGTATTTT. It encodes CASRFSGGLPDTQYF.

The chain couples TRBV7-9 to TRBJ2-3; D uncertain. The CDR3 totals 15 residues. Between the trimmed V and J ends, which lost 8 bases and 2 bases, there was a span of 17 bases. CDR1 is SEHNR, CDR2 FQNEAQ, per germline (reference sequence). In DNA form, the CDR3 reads TGTGCCAGCTTTTGGTCAGGATCAGCCACAGATACGCAGTATTTT. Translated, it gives CASFWSGSATDTQYF.

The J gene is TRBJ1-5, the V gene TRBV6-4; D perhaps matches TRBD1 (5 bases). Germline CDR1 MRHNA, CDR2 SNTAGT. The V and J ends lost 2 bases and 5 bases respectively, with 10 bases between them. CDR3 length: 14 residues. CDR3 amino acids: CASSDGGDHQPQHF. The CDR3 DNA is TGTGCCAGCAGTGACGGAGGGGACCATCAGCCCCAGCATTTT.

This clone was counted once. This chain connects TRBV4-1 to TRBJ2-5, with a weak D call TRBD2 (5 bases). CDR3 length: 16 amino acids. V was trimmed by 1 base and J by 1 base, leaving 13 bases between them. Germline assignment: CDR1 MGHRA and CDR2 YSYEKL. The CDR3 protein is CASSQVEVGLQETQYF. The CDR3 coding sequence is TGCGCCAGCAGCCAAGTGGAGGTCGGACTCCAAGAGACCCAGTACTTC.

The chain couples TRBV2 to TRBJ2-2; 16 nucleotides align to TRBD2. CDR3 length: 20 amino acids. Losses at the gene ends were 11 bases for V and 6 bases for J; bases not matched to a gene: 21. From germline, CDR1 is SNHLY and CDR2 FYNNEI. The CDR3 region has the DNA TGTGCCGTTTCGCCTCTCTCCGGGACTAGCGGGGGGGCATATTCCGGGGAGCTGTTTTTT. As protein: CAVSPLSGTSGGAYSGELFF.

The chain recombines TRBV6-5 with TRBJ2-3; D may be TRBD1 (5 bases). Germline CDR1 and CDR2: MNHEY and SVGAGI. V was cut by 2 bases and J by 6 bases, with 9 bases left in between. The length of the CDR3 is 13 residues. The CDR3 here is CASSYRGWDTQYF. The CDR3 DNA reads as TGTGCCAGCAGTTACAGGGGATGGGATACGCAGTATTTT.

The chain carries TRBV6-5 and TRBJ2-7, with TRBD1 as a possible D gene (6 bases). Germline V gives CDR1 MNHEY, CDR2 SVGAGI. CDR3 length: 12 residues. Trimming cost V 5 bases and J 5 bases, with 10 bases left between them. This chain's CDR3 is CASSTGSDEQYF. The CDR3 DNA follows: TGTGCCAGCAGTACAGGGTCCGACGAGCAGTACTTC.

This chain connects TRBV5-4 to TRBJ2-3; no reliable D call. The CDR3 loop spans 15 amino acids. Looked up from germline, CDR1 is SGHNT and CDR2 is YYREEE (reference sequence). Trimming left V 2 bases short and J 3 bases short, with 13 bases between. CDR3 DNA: TGTGCCAGCAGCTTTGAGACCTCAGGAACAGATACGCAGTATTTT. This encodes CASSFETSGTDTQYF.

The CDR3 DNA reads as TGCGCCAGCAGTCAATCGAACGGGATACCCTACGAGCAGTACTTC. This encodes CASSQSNGIPYEQYF. The chain combines TRBV23-1 with TRBJ2-7; TRBD2 might be the D (5 bases). TRBV23-1 is an open reading frame whose function is uncertain. The V end lost 0 bases, the J end lost 2 bases, and 11 bases lay between the germline ends. The CDR3 totals 15 residues.

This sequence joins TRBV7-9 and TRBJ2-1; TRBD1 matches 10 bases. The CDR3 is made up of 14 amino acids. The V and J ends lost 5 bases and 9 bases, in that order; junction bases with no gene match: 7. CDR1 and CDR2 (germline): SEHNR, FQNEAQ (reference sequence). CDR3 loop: CASSEGTGAVEQFF. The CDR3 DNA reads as TGTGCCAGCAGCGAAGGGACAGGGGCTGTTGAGCAGTTCTTC. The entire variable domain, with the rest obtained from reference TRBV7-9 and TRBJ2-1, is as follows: DTGVSQNPRHKITKRGQNVTFRCDPISEHNRLYWYRQTLGQGPEFLTYFQNEAQLEKSRLLSDRFSAERPKGSFSTLEIQRTEQGDSAMYLCASSEGTGAVEQFFGPGTRLTVL.

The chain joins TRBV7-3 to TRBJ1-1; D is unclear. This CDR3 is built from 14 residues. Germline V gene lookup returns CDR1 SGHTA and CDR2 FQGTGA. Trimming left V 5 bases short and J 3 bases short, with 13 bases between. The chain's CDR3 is CASSPTTWDTEAFF. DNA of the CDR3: TGTGCCAGCAGCCCGACGACATGGGACACTGAAGCTTTCTTT.

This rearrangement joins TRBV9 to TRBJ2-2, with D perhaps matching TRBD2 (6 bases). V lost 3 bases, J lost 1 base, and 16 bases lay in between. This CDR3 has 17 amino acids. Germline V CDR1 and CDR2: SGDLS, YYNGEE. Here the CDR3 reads CASSAPAGGENTGELFF. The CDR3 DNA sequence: TGTGCCAGCAGCGCCCCCGCCGGGGGTGAGAACACCGGGGAGCTGTTTTTT.

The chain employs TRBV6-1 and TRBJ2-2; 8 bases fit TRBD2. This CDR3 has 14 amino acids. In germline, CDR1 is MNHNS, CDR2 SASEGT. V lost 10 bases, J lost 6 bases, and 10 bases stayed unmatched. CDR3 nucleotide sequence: TGTGCCACCGAAGTCGGGGGGGGAGCCGGGGAGCTGTTTTTT. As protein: CATEVGGGAGELFF.